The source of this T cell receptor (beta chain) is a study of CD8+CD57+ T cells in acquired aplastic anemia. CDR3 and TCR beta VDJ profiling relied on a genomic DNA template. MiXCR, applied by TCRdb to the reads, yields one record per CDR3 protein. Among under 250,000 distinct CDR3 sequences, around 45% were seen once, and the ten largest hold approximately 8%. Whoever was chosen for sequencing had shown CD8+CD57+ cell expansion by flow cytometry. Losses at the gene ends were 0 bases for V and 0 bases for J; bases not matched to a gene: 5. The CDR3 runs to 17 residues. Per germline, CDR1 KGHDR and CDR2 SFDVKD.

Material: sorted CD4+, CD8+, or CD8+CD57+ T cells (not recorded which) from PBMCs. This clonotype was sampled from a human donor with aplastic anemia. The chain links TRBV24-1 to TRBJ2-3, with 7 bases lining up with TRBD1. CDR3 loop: CATSDLRGGLSTDTQYF. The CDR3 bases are TGTGCCACCAGTGATTTGCGAGGGGGCTTGAGCACAGATACGCAGTATTTT.